This T cell receptor beta chain is drawn from a study of T cell responses to AZD1222 COVID-19 vaccine. General study results and limits: Clonal diversity was possibly underestimated; the donors were predominantly white British and more often female. Baseline seropositives among AZD1222 recipients totaled only six or seven.

Remarks on this clone: Antigen: not known.

Here immunoSEQ multiplex PCR was the method, and the copy in TCRdb shows in-frame clones only, minus some. The sample carries 120,000 to 150,000 clones, about 93% recorded once. From germline, CDR1 is SGDLS and CDR2 YYNGEE. Trimming took off 3 bases at V and 4 bases at J, with 13 bases between the two ends. The CDR3 runs 14 residues. This rearrangement joins TRBV9 to TRBJ1-1; possibly TRBD1 for D (5 bases). Sequenced material: peripheral blood, taken on day 0 of AZD1222 vaccination. This clonotype was sampled from an adult in good health. In DNA, the CDR3 is TGTGCCAGCAGCGACCGGGACGTAGGCACTGAAGCTTTCTTT. The encoded protein is CASSDRDVGTEAFF.